One sample yielded the 14 T cell receptor beta chains listed below, sequenced in a study of blood T cells in healthy people across ages. Primers used in a second PCR of about 7 to 12 cycles were a sample-barcoded 5' primer and a J-beta primer mix. One entry per CDR3 protein results from TCRdb running MiXCR on the 5' RACE reads. Here the sample spans 1.5 million to 2 million distinct CDR3 sequences, 49% being singletons. Sequenced material: blood. The receptors stem from a woman in her thirties or forties in good health.

This clonotype was counted only a few times. The chain uses TRBV20-1 and TRBJ2-5, with 10 bases fitting TRBD2. Trimming took 6 bases from V and 1 from J; bases not matched to a gene: 5. The CDR3 is 14 residues long. Germline V gene lookup returns CDR1 DFQATT and CDR2 SNEGSKA (reference sequence). In DNA form, the CDR3 reads TGCAGTGCCACTAGCGGGGAGATCCAAGAGACCCAGTACTTC. Its protein product is CSATSGEIQETQYF.

This rearrangement joins TRBV4-2 to TRBJ1-2; TRBD1 matches at 11 bases. Germline CDR1 is LGHNA and CDR2 is YNFKEQ. The J segment lost 3 bases and the V segment lost 3 bases, leaving 6 bases of the junction unmatched. The CDR3 runs to 16 residues. The CDR3 coding sequence is TGTGCCAGCAGCCAGGACGGGACAGGGGGAGACTATGGCTACACCTTC. This gives the protein CASSQDGTGGDYGYTF.

The genes are TRBV5-1 and TRBJ2-2, with TRBD2 identical over 7 bases. CDR3 length: 16 amino acids. The germline CDR1 and CDR2 sequences are SGHRS and YFSETQ. V was clipped by 7 bases and J by 7 bases; unmatched bases: 16. The CDR3 DNA sequence: TGCGCCAGCCAGCCGGCGGGGGTCGGGTTCGGCGGGGAGCTGTTTTTT. It yields the protein CASQPAGVGFGGELFF.

The gene calls are TRBV18 and TRBJ2-1, with a tentative D call TRBD1 (6 bases). Trimming removed 2 bases at V and 2 bases at J, with 13 bases between. There are 16 residues in the CDR3. Germline CDR1 and CDR2: KGHSH and LQKENI. The CDR3 is CASSPSTGLTYNEQFF. DNA of the CDR3: TGTGCCAGCTCACCATCGACAGGATTGACCTACAATGAGCAGTTCTTC.

This clonotype was seen a handful of times. The V gene is TRBV6-6, the J gene TRBJ1-2, with 7 bases fitting TRBD1. Germline CDR1 and CDR2: MNHNY and SVGAGI (reference sequence). The V and J ends lost 7 bases and 3 bases, in that order; junction bases with no gene match: 14. The CDR3 covers 16 residues. DNA for the CDR3: TGTGCCAGCACCTACGGGCAGGGGGAATTCGACTATGGCTACACCTTC. It is translated as CASTYGQGEFDYGYTF.

The count of this clonotype is one. CDR3 bases: TGCAGTGCTGTTAGCGGGGGGGGCTCCTACAATGAGCAGTTCTTC. It codes for CSAVSGGGSYNEQFF. The chain uses TRBV20-1 and TRBJ2-1; the match to TRBD2 covers 11 bases. The germline CDR1 and CDR2 sequences are DFQATT and SNEGSKA (reference sequence). This CDR3 comprises 15 residues. After removal of 5 bases from V and 0 bases from J, the junction contained 3 bases not matched to a gene.

The chain recombines TRBV9 with TRBJ2-3; tentative D call: TRBD2 (5 bases). The CDR3 covers 15 residues. Germline CDR1 is SGDLS and CDR2 is YYNGEE. Trimming stripped 0 bases from V and 5 bases from J, with 13 bases between. CDR3 sequence (DNA): TGTGCCAGCAGCGTAGGGTCCATCGGAGGAGATACGCAGTATTTT. Protein: CASSVGSIGGDTQYF.

This clonotype has just a few counts. Here the CDR3 reads CASRDYNYGYTF. The CDR3 DNA follows: TGTGCCAGCAGGGATTACAACTATGGCTACACCTTC. This rearrangement joins TRBV6-2 or TRBV6-3 to TRBJ1-2; D is ambiguous. V dropped 6 bases and J dropped 2 bases, with 7 bases sitting between them. CDR3 length: 12 residues. Germline loops: CDR1 MNHEY, CDR2 SVGEGT.

This sequence joins TRBV28 and TRBJ2-5; 12 bases line up with TRBD2. The germline CDR1 and CDR2 sequences are MDHEN and SYDVKM. The CDR3 spans 16 residues. With V trimmed by 5 bases and J by 11 bases, 15 bases remained unmatched. CDR3 in DNA: TGTGCCAGCAGTCCGACTAGCGGGGGTTTATACAATGAGCAGTACTTC. The encoded protein is CASSPTSGGLYNEQYF.

V and J are TRBV27 and TRBJ2-5, with TRBD1 matching 7 bases. Germline V CDR1 and CDR2: MNHEY, SMNVEV (reference sequence). This CDR3 has 14 residues. V lost 6 bases to trimming and J lost 11 bases; unmatched junction nucleotides: 15. CDR3 nucleotide sequence: TGTGCCAGCAGCTCCGACAGGGTCCGGTGGGAGCAGTACTTC. This codes for CASSSDRVRWEQYF.

The chain joins TRBV10-3 to TRBJ2-5; 8 nucleotides match TRBD2. V trimming: 3 bases; J trimming: 9 bases; junction bases outside the gene matches: 18. Germline CDR1 ENHRY, CDR2 SYGVKD. There are 17 residues in the CDR3. The CDR3 coding sequence is TGTGCCATCAGTGATTTAGCCGGGGGGGTTTTCGAGCAGGCCCAGTACTTC. Amino acid sequence: CAISDLAGGVFEQAQYF.

This chain connects TRBV6-5 to TRBJ1-6, with D unresolved. The V gene's germline CDR1 is MNHEY and CDR2 SVGAGI. This CDR3 contains 12 residues. Trimming left V 4 bases short and J 11 bases short, with 9 bases between. CDR3 residues: CASSWTGAPLHF. CDR3 nucleotide sequence: TGTGCCAGCAGTTGGACCGGGGCACCCCTCCACTTT.

The gene calls are TRBV4-2 and TRBJ1-2, with D maybe TRBD1 (5 bases). V lost 0 bases and J lost 2, with 13 bases in between. This CDR3 spans 16 amino acids. Germline CDR1 and CDR2: LGHNA and YNFKEQ. The DNA for the CDR3 is TGTGCCAGCAGCCAAGAGGGCACAGGTAAAAACTATGGCTACACCTTC. Encoded protein: CASSQEGTGKNYGYTF.

The rearrangement uses TRBV7-2 and TRBJ2-3; 8 bases agree with TRBD1. J gave up 1 base and V 5 bases, and 11 bases lay outside the gene matches. The germline CDR1 and CDR2 sequences are SGHTA and FQGNSA. This CDR3 spans 17 amino acids. The CDR3, as DNA: TGTGCCAGCAGCCCAACTTTCAGGGGGCGCCGCACAGATACGCAGTATTTT. As protein: CASSPTFRGRRTDTQYF.